The entry below gives a single T cell receptor beta chain sequence along with its context. The antigen is not known. Profiled with immunoSEQ multiplex PCR; TCRdb holds only in-frame clones, not every one. The sample carries 950,000 to 1,300,000 clones, around 74% recorded once. The ends were cut back, 5 bases at V and 7 bases at J, with 11 bases in the middle. The CDR3 has 12 residues. Looked up from germline, CDR1 is MNHEY and CDR2 is SVGAGI. The source of the sample is a study of shared clonotypes between healthy human individuals. General study results and limits: Deeper or shallower sequencing was expected to change how clonotypes are shared among donors.

This chain joins TRBV6-5 and TRBJ2-5, with D possibly matching TRBD2 (6 bases). The source is a man between 18 and 35 years old in good health. Sequenced input: memory CD4+ T cells sorted from blood. Subset given: CD45RA-negative fraction. The CDR3, as DNA: TGTGCCAGCAGTGGCTATAGCGGGACCCAGTACTTC. This translates into CASSGYSGTQYF.